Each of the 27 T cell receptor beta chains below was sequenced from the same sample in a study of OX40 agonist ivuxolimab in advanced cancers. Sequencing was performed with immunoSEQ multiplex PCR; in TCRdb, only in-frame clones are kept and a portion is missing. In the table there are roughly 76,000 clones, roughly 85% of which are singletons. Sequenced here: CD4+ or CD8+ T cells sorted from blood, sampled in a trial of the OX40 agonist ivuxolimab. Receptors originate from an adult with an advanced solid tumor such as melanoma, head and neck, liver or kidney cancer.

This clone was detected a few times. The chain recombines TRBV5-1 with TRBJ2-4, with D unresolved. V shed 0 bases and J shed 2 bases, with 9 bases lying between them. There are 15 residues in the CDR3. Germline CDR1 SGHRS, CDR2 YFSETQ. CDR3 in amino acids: CASSLDSRTKNIQYF. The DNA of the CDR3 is TGCGCCAGCAGCTTGGACAGTCGGACCAAAAACATTCAGTACTTC.

CDR3 coding DNA: TGCGCCAGCACCCCCTTGGGGGACAGGGTTTATGAGCAGTTCTTC. Protein sequence: CASTPLGDRVYEQFF. This chain links TRBV10-2 with TRBJ2-1; 9 bases are shared with TRBD1. The V and J ends lost 7 bases and 8 bases, in that order; junction bases with no gene match: 12. The V gene's germline CDR1 is WSHSY and CDR2 SAAADI. CDR3 length: 15 amino acids.

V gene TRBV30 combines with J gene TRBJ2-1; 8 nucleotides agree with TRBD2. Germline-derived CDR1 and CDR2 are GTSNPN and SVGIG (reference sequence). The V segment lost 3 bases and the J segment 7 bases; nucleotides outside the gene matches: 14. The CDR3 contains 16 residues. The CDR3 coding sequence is TGTGCCTGGAGGGGTATTGCGAGCGGGAGAGAGAATGAGCAGTTCTTC. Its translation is CAWRGIASGRENEQFF. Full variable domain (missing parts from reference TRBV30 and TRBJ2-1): SQTIHQWPATLVQPVGSPLSLECTVEGTSNPNLYWYRQAAGRGLQLLFYSVGIGQISSEVPQNLSASRPQDRQFILSSKKLLLSDSGFYLCAWRGIASGRENEQFFGPGTRLTVL.

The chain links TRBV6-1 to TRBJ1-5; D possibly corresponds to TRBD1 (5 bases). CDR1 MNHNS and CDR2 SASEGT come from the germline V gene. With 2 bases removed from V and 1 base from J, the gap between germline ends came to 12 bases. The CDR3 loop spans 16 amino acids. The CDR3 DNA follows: TGTGCCAGCAGTGAACGGGCAGCAGGGAGCAATCAGCCCCAGCATTTT. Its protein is CASSERAAGSNQPQHF.

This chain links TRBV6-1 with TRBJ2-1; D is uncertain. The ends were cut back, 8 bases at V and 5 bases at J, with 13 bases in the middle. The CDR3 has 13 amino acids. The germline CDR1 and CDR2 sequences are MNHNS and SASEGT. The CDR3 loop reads CASSSYTNNEQFF. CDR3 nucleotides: TGTGCCAGCTCCTCCTACACAAACAATGAGCAGTTCTTC.

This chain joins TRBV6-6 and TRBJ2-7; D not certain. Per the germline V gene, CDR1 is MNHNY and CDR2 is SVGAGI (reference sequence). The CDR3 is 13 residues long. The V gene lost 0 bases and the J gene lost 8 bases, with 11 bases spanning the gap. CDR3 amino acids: CASSYSTPPQQYF. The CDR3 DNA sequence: TGTGCCAGCAGTTACTCGACTCCCCCCCAGCAGTACTTC.

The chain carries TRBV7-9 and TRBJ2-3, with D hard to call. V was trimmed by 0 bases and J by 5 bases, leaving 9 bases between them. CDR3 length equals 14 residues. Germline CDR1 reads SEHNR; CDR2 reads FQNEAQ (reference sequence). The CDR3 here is CASSLATIEDTQYF. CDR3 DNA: TGTGCCAGCAGCTTAGCTACAATCGAAGATACGCAGTATTTT.

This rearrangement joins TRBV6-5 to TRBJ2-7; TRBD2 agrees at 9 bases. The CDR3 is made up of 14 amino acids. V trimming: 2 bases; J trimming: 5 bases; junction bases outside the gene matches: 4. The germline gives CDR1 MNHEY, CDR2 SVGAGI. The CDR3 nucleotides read TGTGCCAGCAGTTACCGTGCGGGAGGGCACGAGCAGTACTTC. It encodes CASSYRAGGHEQYF.

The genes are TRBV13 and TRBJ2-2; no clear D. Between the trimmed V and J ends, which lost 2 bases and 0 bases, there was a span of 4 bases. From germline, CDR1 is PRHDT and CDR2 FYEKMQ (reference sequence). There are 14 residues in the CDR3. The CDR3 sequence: CASSLQPNTGELFF. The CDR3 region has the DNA TGTGCCAGCAGCTTACAGCCGAACACCGGGGAGCTGTTTTTT.

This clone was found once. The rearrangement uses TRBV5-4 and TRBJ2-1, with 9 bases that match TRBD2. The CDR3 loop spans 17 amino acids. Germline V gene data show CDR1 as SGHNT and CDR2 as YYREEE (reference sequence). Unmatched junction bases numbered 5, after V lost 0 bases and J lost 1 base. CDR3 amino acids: CASSLDASGASYNEQFF. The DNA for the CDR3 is TGTGCCAGCAGCTTGGACGCTAGCGGGGCTTCCTACAATGAGCAGTTCTTC.

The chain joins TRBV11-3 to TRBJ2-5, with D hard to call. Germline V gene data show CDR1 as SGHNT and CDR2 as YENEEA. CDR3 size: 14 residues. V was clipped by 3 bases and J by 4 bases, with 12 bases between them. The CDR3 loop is CASSFGHSGETQYF. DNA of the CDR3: TGTGCCAGCAGCTTCGGTCACTCGGGAGAGACCCAGTACTTC.

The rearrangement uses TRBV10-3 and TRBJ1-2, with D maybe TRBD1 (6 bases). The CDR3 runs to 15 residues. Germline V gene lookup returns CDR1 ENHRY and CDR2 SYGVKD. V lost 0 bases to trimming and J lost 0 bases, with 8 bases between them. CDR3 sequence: CAISESTGANYGYTF. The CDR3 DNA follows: TGTGCCATCAGTGAGTCGACAGGAGCTAACTATGGCTACACCTTC.

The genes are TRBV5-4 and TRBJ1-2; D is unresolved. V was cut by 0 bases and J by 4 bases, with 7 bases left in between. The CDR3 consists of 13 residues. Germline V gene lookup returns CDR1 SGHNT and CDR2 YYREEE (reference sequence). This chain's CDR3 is CASSLDSVYGYTF. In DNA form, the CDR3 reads TGTGCCAGCAGCTTGGACAGTGTCTATGGCTACACCTTC. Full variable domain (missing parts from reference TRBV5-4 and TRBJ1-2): ETGVTQSPTHLIKTRGQQVTLRCSSQSGHNTVSWYQQALGQGPQFIFQYYREEENGRGNFPPRFSGLQFPNYSSELNVNALELDDSALYLCASSLDSVYGYTFGSGTRLTVV.

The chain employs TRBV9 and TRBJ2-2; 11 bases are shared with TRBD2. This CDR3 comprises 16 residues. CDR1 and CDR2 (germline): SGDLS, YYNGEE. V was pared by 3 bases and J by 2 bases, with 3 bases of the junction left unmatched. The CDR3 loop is CASSAGTSGNTGELFF. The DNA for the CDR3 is TGTGCCAGCAGCGCTGGGACTAGCGGAAACACCGGGGAGCTGTTTTTT.

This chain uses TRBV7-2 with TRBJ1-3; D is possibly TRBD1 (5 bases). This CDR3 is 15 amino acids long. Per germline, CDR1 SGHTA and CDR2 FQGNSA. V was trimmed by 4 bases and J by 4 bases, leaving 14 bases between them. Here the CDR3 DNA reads TGTGCCAGCAGCTACGCCGGGACGGACGGAAACACCATATATTTT. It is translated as CASSYAGTDGNTIYF.

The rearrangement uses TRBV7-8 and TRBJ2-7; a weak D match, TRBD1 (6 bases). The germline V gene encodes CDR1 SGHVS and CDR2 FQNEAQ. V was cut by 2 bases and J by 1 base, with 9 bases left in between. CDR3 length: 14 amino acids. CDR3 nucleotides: TGTGCCAGCAGCTTACAGGGGCCATCCTACGAGCAGTACTTC. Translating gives CASSLQGPSYEQYF.

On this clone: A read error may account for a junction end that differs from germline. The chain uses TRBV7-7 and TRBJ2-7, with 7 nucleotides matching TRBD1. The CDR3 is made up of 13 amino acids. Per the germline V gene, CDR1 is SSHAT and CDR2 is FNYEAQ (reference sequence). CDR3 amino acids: CASSLGGPSGGYF. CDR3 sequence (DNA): TGTGCTAGCAGCTTAGGGGGCCCTAGTGGGGGATACTTC.

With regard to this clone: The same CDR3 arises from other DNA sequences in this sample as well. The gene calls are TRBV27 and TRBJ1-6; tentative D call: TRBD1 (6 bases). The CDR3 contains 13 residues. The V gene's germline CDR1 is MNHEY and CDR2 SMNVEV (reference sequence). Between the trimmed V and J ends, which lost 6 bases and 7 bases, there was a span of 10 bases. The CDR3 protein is CASSYRENSPLHF. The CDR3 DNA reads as TGTGCCAGCAGCTACAGGGAAAATTCACCCCTCCACTTT.

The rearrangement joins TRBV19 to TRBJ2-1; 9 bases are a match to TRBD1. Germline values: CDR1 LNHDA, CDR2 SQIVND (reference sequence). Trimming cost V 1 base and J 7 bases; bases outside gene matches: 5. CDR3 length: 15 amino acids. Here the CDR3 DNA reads TGTGCCAGTAGTATAGGGGGACAGGGAGGGAATGAGCAGTTCTTC. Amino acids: CASSIGGQGGNEQFF.

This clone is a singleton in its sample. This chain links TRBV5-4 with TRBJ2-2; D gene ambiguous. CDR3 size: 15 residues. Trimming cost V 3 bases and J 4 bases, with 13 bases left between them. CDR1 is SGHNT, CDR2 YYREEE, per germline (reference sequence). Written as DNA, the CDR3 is TGTGCCAGCAGCTCCGAGGTGTCCCTCACCGGGGAGCTGTTTTTT. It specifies CASSSEVSLTGELFF.

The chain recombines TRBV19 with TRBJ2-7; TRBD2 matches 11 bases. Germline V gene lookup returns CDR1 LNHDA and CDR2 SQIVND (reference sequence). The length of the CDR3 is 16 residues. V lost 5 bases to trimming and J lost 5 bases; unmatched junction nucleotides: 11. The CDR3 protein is CASSSQSSGRFHEQYF. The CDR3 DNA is TGTGCCAGTAGTTCACAATCTAGCGGGAGGTTCCACGAGCAGTACTTC.

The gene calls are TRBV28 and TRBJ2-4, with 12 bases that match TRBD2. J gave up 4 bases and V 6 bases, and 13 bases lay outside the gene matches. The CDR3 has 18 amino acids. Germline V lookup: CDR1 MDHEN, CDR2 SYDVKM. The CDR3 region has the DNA TGTGCCAGCAGCCACCCTTGGGGACTAGCGGGTACTAAAAACATTCAGTACTTC. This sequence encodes CASSHPWGLAGTKNIQYF.

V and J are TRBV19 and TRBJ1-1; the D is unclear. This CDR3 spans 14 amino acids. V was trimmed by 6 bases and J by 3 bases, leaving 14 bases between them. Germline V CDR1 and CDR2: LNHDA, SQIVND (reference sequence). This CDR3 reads CASRRDGGDTEAFF. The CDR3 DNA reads TGTGCCAGTAGACGAGACGGTGGGGACACTGAAGCTTTCTTT.

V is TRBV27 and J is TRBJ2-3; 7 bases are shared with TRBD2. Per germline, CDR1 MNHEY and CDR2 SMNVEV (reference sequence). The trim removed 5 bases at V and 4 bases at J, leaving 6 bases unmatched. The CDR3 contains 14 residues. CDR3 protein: CASSPGRLPDTQYF. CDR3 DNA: TGTGCCAGCAGTCCCGGGAGGTTGCCAGATACGCAGTATTTT.

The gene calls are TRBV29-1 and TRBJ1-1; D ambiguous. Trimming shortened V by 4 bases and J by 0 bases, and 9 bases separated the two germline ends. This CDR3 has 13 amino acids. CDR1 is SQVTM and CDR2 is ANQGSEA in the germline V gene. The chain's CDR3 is CSVGRMMNTEAFF. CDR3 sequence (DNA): TGCAGCGTTGGTCGGATGATGAACACTGAAGCTTTCTTT.

The CDR3 DNA is TGTGCCAGCAGTTCCGGGGATGAAGCTTTCTTT. It encodes CASSSGDEAFF. This chain uses TRBV28 with TRBJ1-1; D uncertain. V lost 4 bases, J lost 7 bases, and 7 bases lay in between. The CDR3 extends over 11 amino acids. Germline V CDR1 and CDR2: MDHEN, SYDVKM.

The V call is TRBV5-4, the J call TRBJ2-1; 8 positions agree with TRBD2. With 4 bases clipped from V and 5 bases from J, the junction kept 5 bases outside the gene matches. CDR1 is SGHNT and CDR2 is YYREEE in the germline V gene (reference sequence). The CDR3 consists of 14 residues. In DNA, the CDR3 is TGTGCCAGCAGCCTAGCGGGCCCTAACAATGAGCAGTTCTTC. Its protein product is CASSLAGPNNEQFF.